What follows is one T cell receptor (beta chain) and its context. Its antigen remains undetermined. No qualities accompany the bases; no much larger clone lies one base away. The sample originates from a study of T cell repertoires in cytomegalovirus infection (dated by TCRdb to the late 2010s). Background for the entire study: The peptide stimulations were aimed at well-studied HLA-B-restricted epitopes as well as recently identified HLA-C-restricted CMV epitopes, whose presentation resists viral immunomodulation. The HLA type of each donor mattered for the analysis, because public TCR beta signatures pointed to carriage of CMV infection along with the matching HLA type.

Reads for this sample came from an Illumina HiSeq 1500. TCRdb passed the public sequencing reads through fastp at Q25 and MiXCR, retaining productive beta sequences. CDR3 protein sequences are deduplicated, and each keeps its most common genes and DNA. This sample lists about a million distinct CDR3 sequences; roughly 30% were detected once. About an eighth of the sample goes to the ten largest clones. This specimen's treatment or condition label, interpreted: in vitro stimulation with specific CMV peptide epitopes to enrich CMV-specific T cells. Results and caveats for the whole study, not just this receptor: In both this cohort and an independent cohort of 350 to 400 donors, the cumulative frequency of public TCR beta family members distinguished carriers of CMV infection plus the relevant HLA type. The ex vivo response was dominated by HLA-C-restricted CMV-specific TCR beta clonotypes, and the single most frequent clonotype in two of eight donors was supplied by these HLA-C-restricted clonotypes.

Its CDR3 holds 17 amino acids, cysteine through phenylalanine. Just CDR3 DNA is preserved here, 51 bases in frame from base 1. The germline V gene (reference sequence) gives CDR1 as MNHEY and CDR2 as SMNVEV. Trimming leaves V shorter by 6 bases and J shorter by 2 bases, with the junction holding 5 bases beyond the gene matches. This sample comprised cultured CD8+ T cells from PBMCs, obtained from culture after CMV antigen stimulation. The chain was built from TRBV27 and TRBJ2-6, with 12 bases in between that match TRBD1. This receptor was taken from a human donor in good health (CMV status not recorded). Some clones in this sample may be carry-over from other donors' samples. The DNA sequence reads TGTGCCAGCAGCTTGGGACAGGGGGCTGCTGGGGCCAACGTCCTGACTTTC. The resulting protein is CASSLGQGAAGANVLTF.